This is a list of T cell receptor beta chains from one sample in a study of blood T cell repertoires in COVID-19. The protocol was immunoSEQ multiplex PCR, while the TCRdb copy is restricted to in-frame clones and leaves out a portion. The table lists under 200,000 clones, 75% to 90% of them singletons. Sequenced material: PBMCs or T cells enriched from blood (not recorded which). The receptors shown here come from a woman aged 55 to 70 who had recovered from COVID-19. Each CDR3 is given with its conserved first and last residue. A D gene is named only where the DNA matches it firmly. Expanded clones are given a class, and other clones once, few, many or no size at all.

d_call	clone_size	v_call	j_call	cdr3_aa	cdr3_nt
.	.	TRBV19	TRBJ2-6	CASSIGLNSGANVLTF	TGTGCCAGTAGTATAGGGCTGAACTCTGGGGCCAACGTCCTGACTTTC
.	.	TRBV11-2	TRBJ2-7	CASTISLGGGYEQYF	TGTGCCAGCACCATTAGTTTGGGAGGGGGTTACGAGCAGTACTTC
TRBD1	once	TRBV6-6	TRBJ1-1	CASSVGQGTTEAFF	TGTGCCAGCAGTGTCGGACAGGGGACAACTGAAGCTTTCTTT
TRBD1	once	TRBV14	TRBJ2-2	CASSRQGNTGELFF	TGTGCCAGCAGCCGACAGGGAAACACCGGGGAGCTGTTTTTT
.	.	TRBV16	TRBJ1-2	CASSQSPDSSYGYTF	TGTGCCAGCAGCCAATCGCCGGACAGCTCCTATGGCTACACCTTC
.	.	TRBV15	TRBJ1-1	CATSRDRGNTEAFF	TGTGCCACCAGCAGAGATCGGGGGAACACTGAAGCTTTCTTT
.	.	TRBV19	TRBJ2-3	CASSIDPAGDPSTDTQYF	TGTGCCAGTAGTATAGATCCAGCAGGGGACCCTAGCACAGATACGCAGTATTTT
.	.	TRBV2	TRBJ2-3	CASSEDAGGTDTQYF	TGTGCCAGCAGTGAAGATGCGGGTGGCACAGATACGCAGTATTTT
.	.	TRBV6-5	TRBJ2-7	CASSLVGPGYEQYF	TGTGCCAGCAGCCTCGTAGGCCCGGGATACGAGCAGTACTTC
.	.	TRBV9	TRBJ1-1	CASSVSPGGTEAFF	TGTGCCAGCAGCGTATCACCCGGGGGAACTGAAGCTTTCTTT
.	.	TRBV5-6	TRBJ2-1	CASSLWTLYNEQFF	TGTGCCAGCAGCCTCTGGACTTTATACAATGAGCAGTTCTTC
TRBD1	.	TRBV30	TRBJ1-6	CAWRRTGEGSPLHF	TGTGCCTGGAGGAGGACAGGGGAGGGTTCACCCCTCCACTTT